This T cell receptor beta chain was identified during a study of CD8 T cells in ankylosing spondylitis (dated by TCRdb to about 2017). About the study as a whole: To find TCR variants linked to disease, the study profiled T cell receptor beta repertoires in ankylosing spondylitis patients and healthy donors. The full study cohort was made up of approximately 27 ankylosing spondylitis patients and 108 healthy donors. Peripheral blood was sampled, and synovial fluid was also collected from ankylosing spondylitis patients. Paper-wide results and their limitations: Blood from ankylosing spondylitis patients appeared to be characterized by a TCR beta motif made up of under ten highly homologous amino acid variants. The disease-linked clones had a CD8+ phenotype and were found at relatively low frequencies in peripheral blood. Some of the motif variants had been reported before in the synovial fluid and blood of reactive arthritis patients, a finding that suggests common disease-initiation mechanisms. According to the report, matched synovial fluid samples from ankylosing spondylitis patients were significantly enriched for the disease-linked clones.

In regard to this clonotype: The antigen it recognizes is unknown. No per-base quality is available; no much larger clone lies one base away.

Sequencing relied on an Illumina HiSeq 2500. TCR beta libraries were prepared by quantitative 5'-RACE with molecular barcodes. The published analysis was carried out like this. A new computational method based on a probabilistic model of VDJ rearrangement was used to identify disease-linked TCR variants. Using fastp trimming at Q25 and MiXCR clonotype assembly, TCRdb reanalyzed the public sequencing data and kept in-frame beta chains. CDR3 protein duplicates are merged, each entry listing the most common genes and DNA. The V and J calls shown here were made by TCRdb, not taken from the authors' results. This sample lists approximately 350,000 distinct CDR3 sequences; approximately 14% were detected once. The top ten clonotypes cover 0.9% to 1.2% of the sample. Taken from the germline V gene (reference sequence), the CDR1 and CDR2 loops are LNHNV and YYDKDF. V and J are truncated by 1 base and 8 bases respectively, leaving an intervening sequence of 9 bases. The CDR3 runs 13 amino acids, cysteine and phenylalanine included. The only DNA kept is the CDR3, 39 bases in frame from the first base.

The rearrangement combines TRBV15 with TRBJ2-4; no D gene call is confident. This TCR was recovered from a male donor with ankylosing spondylitis or in good health (not recorded which). Sequenced material: blood, either unsorted or a sorted T cell fraction (not recorded which). The CDR3 in this case is CATSRVPWDIQYF. Read as DNA, the sequence is TGTGCCACCAGCAGAGTTCCGTGGGACATTCAGTACTTC.